One and the same sample provided the 3 T cell receptor beta chains below, sequenced in a study of cytomegalovirus exposure and HLA in healthy donors. The PCR contained 60 Vbeta and 13 Jbeta primers. Clones were sequenced by immunoSEQ multiplex PCR, and TCRdb holds only the in-frame ones, with some missing. The table lists 100,000 or so clones, 83% of them singletons. Sequences were obtained from PBMCs. These receptors were collected from a young man in good health and CMV-seronegative.

The chain links TRBV5-1 to TRBJ2-7, with a tentative D call TRBD2 (5 bases). CDR3 length: 13 amino acids. Germline V gene sequence: CDR1 SGHRS, CDR2 YFSETQ. Trimming cost V 2 bases and J 1 base, with 7 bases left between them. CDR3 bases: TGCGCCAGCAGCTTAAGGACTTCCTACGAGCAGTACTTC. Its translation: CASSLRTSYEQYF.

This clone was counted only a few times. CDR3 nucleotide sequence: TGCGCCAGCAGCCAAGATTTCGGGGTGTCCACTGAAGCTTTCTTT. Residues: CASSQDFGVSTEAFF. This chain links TRBV4-3 with TRBJ1-1, with no clear D. CDR3 size: 15 residues. Trimming pared 0 bases from V and 4 bases from J, leaving 12 bases between. The germline CDR1 and CDR2 sequences are LGHNA and YSLEER.

This clone was seen a few times. The chain has TRBV10-1 and TRBJ1-5; no clear D. Trimming took 0 bases from V and 9 from J, leaving 9 bases between them. CDR1 and CDR2 (germline): WNHNN, SYGVQD (reference sequence). The CDR3 consists of 13 residues. The CDR3 region is CASSESIAGPQHF. The CDR3 DNA sequence: TGCGCCAGCAGTGAGTCCATCGCGGGGCCCCAGCATTTT.